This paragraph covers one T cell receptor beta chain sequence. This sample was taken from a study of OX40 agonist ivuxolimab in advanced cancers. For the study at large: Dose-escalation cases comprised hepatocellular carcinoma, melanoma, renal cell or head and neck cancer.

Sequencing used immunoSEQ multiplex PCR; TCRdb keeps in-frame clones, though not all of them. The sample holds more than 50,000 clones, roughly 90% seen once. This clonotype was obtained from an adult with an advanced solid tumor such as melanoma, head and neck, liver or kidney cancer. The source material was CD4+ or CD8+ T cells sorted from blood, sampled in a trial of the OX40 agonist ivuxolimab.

This CDR3 reads CASSTGTRGFEQYF. DNA for the CDR3: TGTGCCAGTAGTACCGGGACAAGAGGTTTCGAGCAGTACTTC. The chain has TRBV19 and TRBJ2-7, with D tentatively TRBD1 (6 bases). V was cut by 4 bases and J by 6 bases, with 16 bases left in between. The germline gives CDR1 LNHDA, CDR2 SQIVND (reference sequence). The CDR3 covers 14 residues.